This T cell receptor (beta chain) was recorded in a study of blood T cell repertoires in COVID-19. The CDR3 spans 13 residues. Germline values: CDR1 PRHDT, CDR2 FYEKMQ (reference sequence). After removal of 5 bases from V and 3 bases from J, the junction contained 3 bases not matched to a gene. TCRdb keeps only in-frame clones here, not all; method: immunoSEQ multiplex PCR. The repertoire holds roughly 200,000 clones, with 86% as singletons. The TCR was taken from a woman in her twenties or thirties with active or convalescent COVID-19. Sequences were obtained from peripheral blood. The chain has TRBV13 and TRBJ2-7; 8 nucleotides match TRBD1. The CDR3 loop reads CASSPDRDYEQYF. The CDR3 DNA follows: TGTGCCAGCAGCCCGGACAGGGACTACGAGCAGTACTTC.